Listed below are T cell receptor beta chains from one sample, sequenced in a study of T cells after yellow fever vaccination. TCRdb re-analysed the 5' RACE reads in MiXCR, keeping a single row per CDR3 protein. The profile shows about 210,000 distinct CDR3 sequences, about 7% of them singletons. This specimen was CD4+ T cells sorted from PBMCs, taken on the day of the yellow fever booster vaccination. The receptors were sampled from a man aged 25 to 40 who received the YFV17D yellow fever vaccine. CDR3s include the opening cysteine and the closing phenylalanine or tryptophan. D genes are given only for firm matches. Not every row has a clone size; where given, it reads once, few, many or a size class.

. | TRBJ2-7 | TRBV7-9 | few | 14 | TGTGCCAGCAGCATGACAGGTAGCTCCTACGAGCAGTACTTC | CASSMTGSSYEQYF
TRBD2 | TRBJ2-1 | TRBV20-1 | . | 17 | TGCTGTGCCCAGAACTACCTCGGGACTAGCGGCTACAATGAGCAGTTCTTC | CCAQNYLGTSGYNEQFF
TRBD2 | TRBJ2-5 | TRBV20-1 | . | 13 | TGCAGTGCTCGCAGCGGGGGTCAAGAGACCCAGTACTTC | CSARSGGQETQYF
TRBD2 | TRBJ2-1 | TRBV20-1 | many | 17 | TGCAGTGCTGACAGGGGGGGAACTAGCGGGAGGGGGAATGAGCAGTTCTTC | CSADRGGTSGRGNEQFF
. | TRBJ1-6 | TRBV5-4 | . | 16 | TGTGCCAGCAGCTTGGATATCAGGGCGGCTAATTCACCCCTCCACTTT | CASSLDIRAANSPLHF
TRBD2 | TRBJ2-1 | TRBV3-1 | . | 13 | TGTGCCAGCAGCCAAGGAGGAGCTAGCGGGAATTTCTTC | CASSQGGASGNFF
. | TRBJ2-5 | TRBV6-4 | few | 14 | TGTGCCAGCAGTGAGTGGACCGTTCCTGAGACCCAGTACTTC | CASSEWTVPETQYF
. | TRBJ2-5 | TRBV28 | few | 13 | TGTGCCAGCAGTCCTCCTCTGGGACTGGGCTCGTACTTC | CASSPPLGLGSYF
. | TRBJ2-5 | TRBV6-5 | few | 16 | TGTGCCAGCAGTTATCCGGGAAGGGGGAGTCCAGAGACCCAGTACTTC | CASSYPGRGSPETQYF
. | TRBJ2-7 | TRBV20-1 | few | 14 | TGCAGTGCTAGTCGGGCGGGGGCCTCCTACGAGCAGTACTTC | CSASRAGASYEQYF
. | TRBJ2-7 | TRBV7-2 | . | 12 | TGTGCCTGCAGCTTAGTCTCCTACGAGCAGTACTTC | CACSLVSYEQYF
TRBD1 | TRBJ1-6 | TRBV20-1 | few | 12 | TGCAGTGTGGACAGGACTAATTCACCCCTCCACTTT | CSVDRTNSPLHF
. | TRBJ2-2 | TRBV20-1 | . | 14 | TGCAGTGCTAGAGATCCACAGGGCACCGGGGAGCTGTTTTTT | CSARDPQGTGELFF
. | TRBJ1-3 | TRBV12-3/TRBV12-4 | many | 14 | TGTGCCAGCAGTCGGGGGACTAGTGGAAACACCATATATTTT | CASSRGTSGNTIYF
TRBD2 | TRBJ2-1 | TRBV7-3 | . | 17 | TGTGCCAGCAGCTCCACGTCCCTAGCGGGGGGTTACAATGAGCAGTTCTTC | CASSSTSLAGGYNEQFF
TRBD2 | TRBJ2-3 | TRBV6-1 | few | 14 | TGTGCCAGCAGCCCCACCCAACTAGCGACAGCGCAGTATTTT | CASSPTQLATAQYF
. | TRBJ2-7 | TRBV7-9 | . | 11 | TGTGCCAGCAGCAACTTTGGGGAGCAGTACTTC | CASSNFGEQYF
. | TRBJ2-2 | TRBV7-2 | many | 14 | TGTGCCAGCAGCTCCGGAGGGCCTGCCGGGGAGCTGTTTTTT | CASSSGGPAGELFF
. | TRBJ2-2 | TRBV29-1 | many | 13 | TGCAGCGTGAACCCAACGAACACCGGGGAGCTGTTTTTT | CSVNPTNTGELFF
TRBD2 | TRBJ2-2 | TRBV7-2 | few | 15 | TGTGCCAGCAGCTTTGGGGGGAGGGCCACCGGGGAGCTGTTTTTT | CASSFGGRATGELFF
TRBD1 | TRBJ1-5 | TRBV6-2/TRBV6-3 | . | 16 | TGTGCCAGCAGTTCCATCCAACAGGGGTGGTCGCAGCCCCAGCATTTT | CASSSIQQGWSQPQHF
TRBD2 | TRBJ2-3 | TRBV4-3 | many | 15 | TGCGCCAGCAGCCAGTCTAGCGGGAGGACAGATACGCAGTATTTT | CASSQSSGRTDTQYF
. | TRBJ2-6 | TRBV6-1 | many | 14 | TGTGCCAGCAGTCCCCTTTCTGGGGCCAACGTCCTGACTTTC | CASSPLSGANVLTF
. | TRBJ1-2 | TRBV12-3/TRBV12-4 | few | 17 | TGTGCCAGCAGTCCAAGTAGGACAGCCGGGCTTGGCTATGGCTACACCTTC | CASSPSRTAGLGYGYTF
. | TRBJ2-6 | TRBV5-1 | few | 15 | TGCGCCAGCAGCTTGGTCCCGTCGGGGGCCAACGTCCTGACTTTC | CASSLVPSGANVLTF
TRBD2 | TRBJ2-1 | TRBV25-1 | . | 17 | TGTGCCAGCACTGGAAGGGTAGCGGGAGGGTATTACAATGAGCAGTTCTTC | CASTGRVAGGYYNEQFF
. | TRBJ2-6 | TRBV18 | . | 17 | TGTGCCAGCTCACCAGCCGGGACGGCCTCTGGGGCCAACGTCCTGACTTTC | CASSPAGTASGANVLTF
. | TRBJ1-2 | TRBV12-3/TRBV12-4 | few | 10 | TGTGCCACCGACGCGGATGGCTACACCTTC | CATDADGYTF
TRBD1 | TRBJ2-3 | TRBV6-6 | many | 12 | TGTGCCAGCACCAACCGGGACAGGATGCAGTATTTT | CASTNRDRMQYF
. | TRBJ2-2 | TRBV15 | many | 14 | TGTGCCACCAGCAGAGTTCTAAACACCGGGGAGCTGTTTTTT | CATSRVLNTGELFF
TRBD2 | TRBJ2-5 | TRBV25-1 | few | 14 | TGTGCCAGCAGTCCCGGACTAGCGGAGCCTACCCAGTACTTC | CASSPGLAEPTQYF
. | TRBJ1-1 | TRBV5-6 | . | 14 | TGTGCCAGCAGCCGAACAGTGGTAACAACTGAAGCTTTCTTT | CASSRTVVTTEAFF
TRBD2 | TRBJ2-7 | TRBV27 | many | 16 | TGTGCCAGCAGTAGATCCCGGCTAGCGGAGATGTACGAGCAGTACTTC | CASSRSRLAEMYEQYF
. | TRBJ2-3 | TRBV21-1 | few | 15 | TGTGCCAGCAGCCGGGGCAGCGTTTGCACAGATACGCAGTATTTT | CASSRGSVCTDTQYF
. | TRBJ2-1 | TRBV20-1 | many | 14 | TGCAGTGCTAGGCCCCCCACAGGGTACAATGAGCAGTTCTTC | CSARPPTGYNEQFF
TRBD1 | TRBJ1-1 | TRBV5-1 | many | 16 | TGCGCCAGTATGCGGGGACAGGGAGTATCGAACACTGAAGCTTTCTTT | CASMRGQGVSNTEAFF
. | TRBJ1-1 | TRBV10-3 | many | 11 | TGTGCCATCAGTGGCTCAGGTGAAGCTTTCTTT | CAISGSGEAFF
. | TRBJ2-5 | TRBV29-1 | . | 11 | TGCAGCGGGGGGGACGTAGGGACCCAGTACTTC | CSGGDVGTQYF
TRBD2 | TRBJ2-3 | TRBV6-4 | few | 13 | TGTGCCAAACGCGGGAGAAGCTCAGATACGCAGTATTTT | CAKRGRSSDTQYF
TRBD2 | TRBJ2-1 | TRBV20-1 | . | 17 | TGCAGTGCTAGATACTCTAGCGGGAGTAATTCGCGGAATGAGCAGTTCTTC | CSARYSSGSNSRNEQFF
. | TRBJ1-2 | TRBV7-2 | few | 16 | TGTGCCAGCAGCCTAGGGGTCATACCATATAACTATGGCTACACCTTC | CASSLGVIPYNYGYTF
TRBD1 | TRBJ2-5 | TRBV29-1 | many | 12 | TGCAGCGTCGGGACAGGCCAAGAGACCCAGTACTTC | CSVGTGQETQYF
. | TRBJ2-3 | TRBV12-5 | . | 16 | TGTGCTAGTGGTTTAACGACGGGAGCTGGCACAGATACGCAGTATTTT | CASGLTTGAGTDTQYF
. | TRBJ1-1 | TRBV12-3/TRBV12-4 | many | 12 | TGTGCCAGCAGTTGGGGGGGCGGGGAAGCTTTCTTT | CASSWGGGEAFF
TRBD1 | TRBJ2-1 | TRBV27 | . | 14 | TGTGCCAGCAGGAAGGGACAGGGGAACAATGAGCAGTTCTTC | CASRKGQGNNEQFF
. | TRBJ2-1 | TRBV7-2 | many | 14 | TGTGCCAGCAGCTTGCGTAACTCCTACAATGAGCAGTTCTTC | CASSLRNSYNEQFF
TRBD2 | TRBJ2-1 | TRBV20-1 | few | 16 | TGCAGTGCTAGTTTTGGGTCTAGCGGGATATACAATGAGCAGTTCTTC | CSASFGSSGIYNEQFF
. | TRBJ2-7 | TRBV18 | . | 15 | TGTGCCAGCTCACCTAACGAAGGAGTCCTGGGGGAGCAGTACTTC | CASSPNEGVLGEQYF
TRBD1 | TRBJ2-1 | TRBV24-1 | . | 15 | TGTGCCACCAGTGATCCCCCGGGACAGAGGACTGAGCAGTTCTTC | CATSDPPGQRTEQFF